This TCR beta chain emerged from a study of blood T cell repertoires in COVID-19. On the study more broadly: The United States, Italy and Spain supplied acute and convalescent COVID-19 samples. T cells, B-cell-depleted T cells, or PBMCs supplied cDNA or gDNA.

CDR1 is SEHNR, CDR2 FQNEAQ, per germline (reference sequence). This CDR3 spans 14 amino acids. The V end lost 2 bases, the J end lost 3 bases, and 7 bases lay between the germline ends. In the study's own analysis: Reference gene primer amplification gave nucleated cell count estimates. Sequenced by immunoSEQ multiplex PCR; TCRdb stores in-frame clones only, minus some. Clone size and V and J calls were adopted from that table, with D and trimming inferred from the DNA. The top ten clones hold more than 20% of a sample with 70,000 to 75,000 clones, approximately 80% of them seen once. Sequenced input: peripheral blood. The chain joins TRBV7-9 to TRBJ1-4; no reliable D call. This TCR derives from a woman aged 70-85 years with acute or convalescent COVID-19. CDR3 DNA: TGTGCCAGCAGCTTACTCGCGGCTAATGAAAAACTGTTTTTT. It translates to CASSLLAANEKLFF.